This TCR beta chain was recorded in a study of technical replicates of blood from a handful of donors. TCRdb keeps only in-frame clones here, not all; method: immunoSEQ multiplex PCR. Of about 12,000 clones detected, 90% to 95% appear once; the ten largest clones hold 6.3%. Germline assignment: CDR1 LGHNA and CDR2 YNFKEQ. The CDR3 covers 13 residues. The V end was cut by 4 bases, the J end by 8 bases, with 11 bases between. Material: PBMCs. The receptor's source is a human donor in good health. J is TRBJ1-4 and V is TRBV4-2; D might be TRBD1 (6 bases). This chain's CDR3 is CASSPGHEEKLFF. The CDR3, as DNA: TGTGCCAGCAGCCCGGGACATGAGGAAAAACTGTTTTTT.